This is a list of T cell receptor beta chains from one sample in a study of cytomegalovirus exposure and HLA in healthy donors. Only in-frame clones appear in the TCRdb table, and some are missing; sequencing was by immunoSEQ multiplex PCR. The sample shows approximately 52,000 clones, 77% of them seen only once. The sequencing input was PBMCs. Receptors were obtained from a female donor in good health and CMV-seronegative. Each CDR3 is given with its conserved first and last residue. D genes are given only for firm matches. Only part of the rows carry a size: once, few, many, or a class if the clone is expanded.

V	size	D	J	DNA	CDR3
TRBV19	NA	NA	TRBJ1-1	TGTGCCAGTAGTATAAGGGCAGGGGAAGCTTTCTTT	CASSIRAGEAFF
TRBV5-4	NA	TRBD1	TRBJ2-1	TGTGCCAGCAGCTTGGCAAAGGACAGGTTTGAACTCTTC	CASSLAKDRFELF
TRBV28	NA	NA	TRBJ1-2	TGTGCCAGCAGTTTAAGACCCGACGGGAACTATGGCTACACCTTC	CASSLRPDGNYGYTF
TRBV6-6	NA	NA	TRBJ1-1	TGTGCCAGCAGTTATCATGGCAGGGCTATGAACACTGAAGCTTTCTTT	CASSYHGRAMNTEAFF
TRBV2	NA	NA	TRBJ2-2	TGTGCCAGCAGTGAGGGGGCGTGGACCGGGGAGCTGTTTTTT	CASSEGAWTGELFF
TRBV20-1	NA	NA	TRBJ2-7	TGCAGTGCTAGCCAGGGTTACGAGCAGTACTTC	CSASQGYEQYF
TRBV28	NA	NA	TRBJ1-2	TGTGCCAGCAGTTTGTCCGGTACTGGCTACACCTTC	CASSLSGTGYTF
TRBV28	NA	TRBD1	TRBJ2-5	TGTGCCAGCAGTGGGGGACTTGGACAGGGGGCCCAAGAGACCCAGTACTTC	CASSGGLGQGAQETQYF
TRBV7-9	once	TRBD1	TRBJ2-3	TGTGCCTCAACGGGACAGGGGGCTTTGGCTAGCACAGATACGCAGTATTTT	CASTGQGALASTDTQYF
TRBV19	NA	TRBD1	TRBJ2-2	TGTGCCAGTAAGGTCGCAGGGGGTAACACCGGGGAGCTGTTTTTT	CASKVAGGNTGELFF
TRBV11-2	NA	TRBD1	TRBJ2-4	TGTGCCAGCAGCGCCCTACAGGGGAGCAAAAACATTCAGTACTTC	CASSALQGSKNIQYF
TRBV29-1	NA	TRBD2	TRBJ2-3	TGCAGCGTTGTAGTGGGAGGGGGCACAGATACGCAGTATTTT	CSVVVGGGTDTQYF
TRBV7-8	NA	TRBD1	TRBJ1-5	TGTGCCAGCAGCCCCTCCGAGGACAGGGGTGGTCAGCCCCAGCATTTT	CASSPSEDRGGQPQHF
TRBV2	few	NA	TRBJ1-4	TGTGCCAGTGTCGTCTCTGCGATTAATGAAAAACTGTTTTTT	CASVVSAINEKLFF
TRBV6-1	once	NA	TRBJ2-1	TGTGCCAGCAGGAAGGCCCCCGAGGATGAGCAGTTCTTC	CASRKAPEDEQFF
TRBV4-3	NA	NA	TRBJ2-6	TGCGCCAGCAGCCAAGACCCATTGGGCGGGGCCAACGTCCTGACTTTC	CASSQDPLGGANVLTF
TRBV9	NA	NA	TRBJ2-7	TGTGCCAGCAGCCCTCGTACCGGGTCCGAGGGCGAGCAGTACTTC	CASSPRTGSEGEQYF
TRBV5-1	NA	TRBD2	TRBJ2-1	TGCGCCAGCAGCAGGAATAGCGGGAGAGGGAGAAATGAGCAGTTCTTC	CASSRNSGRGRNEQFF
TRBV11-3	NA	TRBD2	TRBJ2-3	TGTGCCAGCAGCGTTAGCGGGACGACAGATACGCAGTATTTT	CASSVSGTTDTQYF
TRBV29-1	NA	NA	TRBJ1-2	TGCAGCGGCGGACAGTCGTTGGGTGGCTACACCTTC	CSGGQSLGGYTF
TRBV4-1	few	TRBD2	TRBJ2-2	TGCGCCAGCAGCCCCTGGACTAGCGGGCACACCGGGGAGCTGTTTTTT	CASSPWTSGHTGELFF
TRBV6-5	NA	NA	TRBJ2-7	TGTGCCAGCAGTTACCAATCAGGCTACGAGCAGTACTTC	CASSYQSGYEQYF
TRBV9	NA	TRBD2	TRBJ2-6	TGTGCCAGCAGCGTAGGACCTAGCGGGGGGGCTGGGGCCAACGTCCTGACTTTC	CASSVGPSGGAGANVLTF
TRBV6-6	NA	TRBD1	TRBJ2-2	TGTGCCAGCAGCCTCTGGACAGGGGGCACCGGGGAGCTGTTTTTT	CASSLWTGGTGELFF
TRBV9	once	TRBD1	TRBJ2-1	TGTGCCAGCAGTGGGACAGCCACTATATCCTACAATGAGCAGTTCTTC	CASSGTATISYNEQFF
TRBV29-1	once	TRBD2	TRBJ2-1	TGCAGCGTTGATACTAGCGGGAATTACAATGAGCAGTTCTTC	CSVDTSGNYNEQFF
TRBV7-9	NA	NA	TRBJ2-1	TGTGCCAGCAGCGCGTTAGGCGGGTCAATTACGGGATCCTACAATGAGCAGTTCTTC	CASSALGGSITGSYNEQFF
TRBV6-6	NA	NA	TRBJ1-1	TGTGCCAGCAGTAACCTACAGATGTCGACTGAAGCTTTCTTT	CASSNLQMSTEAFF
TRBV30	NA	NA	TRBJ2-7	TGTGCCTGGCAGGACTCCTACGAGCAGTACTTC	CAWQDSYEQYF
TRBV11-2	NA	TRBD1	TRBJ1-1	TGTGCCAGCAGCGCAAGACAGGGATTGGGGACTGAAGCTTTCTTT	CASSARQGLGTEAFF
TRBV7-6	NA	TRBD1	TRBJ2-5	TGTGCCAGCAGCAGGGACAGGGGCCCCAAAGAGACCCAGTACTTC	CASSRDRGPKETQYF
TRBV5-6	NA	NA	TRBJ1-4	TGTGCCAGCAGCTTGAGAGTAACTAATGAAAAACTGTTTTTT	CASSLRVTNEKLFF
TRBV6-5	NA	NA	TRBJ1-4	TGTGCCAGCAGTTCCGGTGAAAAACTGTTTTTT	CASSSGEKLFF
TRBV25-1	NA	TRBD1	TRBJ1-4	TGTGCCAGCCGGGACAGCTCTAATGAAAAACTGTTTTTT	CASRDSSNEKLFF
TRBV9	NA	NA	TRBJ2-1	TGTGCCAGCAGCGCTCGGGGGATAGGGAATGAGCAGTTCTTC	CASSARGIGNEQFF
TRBV7-9	NA	NA	TRBJ2-3	TGTGCCAGCAGCGAGCCCCAGACTAGGGGAGATACGCAGTATTTT	CASSEPQTRGDTQYF
TRBV5-5	NA	NA	TRBJ2-1	TGTGCCAGCAGCCCGGGGGGCAGGGGACGGAATGAGCAGTTCTTC	CASSPGGRGRNEQFF
TRBV18	NA	NA	TRBJ2-1	TGTGCCAGCTCACCTACGGTCAATGAGCAGTTCTTC	CASSPTVNEQFF
TRBV7-2	NA	NA	TRBJ2-7	TGTGCCAGCAGCTTATCTAACGGCAGGGAGCAGTACTTC	CASSLSNGREQYF
TRBV15	NA	NA	TRBJ1-5	TGTGCCACCAGCAGAGGTTTCGGGGAGCAGCCCCAGCATTTT	CATSRGFGEQPQHF
TRBV5-1	NA	NA	TRBJ2-7	TGCGCCAGCAGCCTGAGACAGTCCGACGAGCAGTACTTC	CASSLRQSDEQYF
TRBV7-8	NA	NA	TRBJ2-7	TGTGCCAGCAGCTTGGACTTAAGCTCCTACGAGCAGTACTTC	CASSLDLSSYEQYF
TRBV19	NA	TRBD1	TRBJ2-1	TGTGCCAGTAGTATGGGACAGGGTATGTACAATGAGCAGTTCTTC	CASSMGQGMYNEQFF
TRBV5-6	NA	NA	TRBJ1-5	TGTGCCAGCAGCTTGGGAAGGGGGCAGCCCCAGCATTTT	CASSLGRGQPQHF
TRBV30	NA	TRBD1	TRBJ1-6	TGTGCCTGGGACAGGGAAGGCTCACCCCTCCACTTT	CAWDREGSPLHF
TRBV18	NA	NA	TRBJ2-3	TGTGCCAGCTCACCCTGGGCAGGTCCGACAGATACGCAGTATTTT	CASSPWAGPTDTQYF
TRBV18	NA	TRBD1	TRBJ2-3	TGTGCCAGCTCACCGGAAGGGGGCTCGACAGATACGCAGTATTTT	CASSPEGGSTDTQYF
TRBV6-6	NA	TRBD1	TRBJ1-6	TGTGCCAGCAGGGGGAAGGACAGGGACGATTCACCCCTCCACTTT	CASRGKDRDDSPLHF
TRBV14	NA	TRBD2	TRBJ2-5	TGTGCCAGCAGCCAGCGGCAGGGACTAGCGGGAGGAGAGACCCAGTACTTC	CASSQRQGLAGGETQYF